This passage covers 4 T cell receptor beta chains from one sample sequenced in a study of blood T cell repertoires in COVID-19. Sequencing used immunoSEQ multiplex PCR; TCRdb keeps in-frame clones, though not all of them. The table includes about 140,000 clones, 85% to 90% detected once. Sequenced material: PBMCs or T cells enriched from blood (not recorded which). These receptors came from a man aged 55-75 years who had recovered from COVID-19.

The chain joins TRBV6-1 to TRBJ2-1; 15 bases agree with TRBD2. V lost 3 bases to trimming and J lost 9 bases; unmatched junction nucleotides: 15. Germline loops: CDR1 MNHNS, CDR2 SASEGT. The length of the CDR3 is 19 residues. For the CDR3, the DNA is TGTGCCAGCAGTGACCCGGGACTAGCGGGGGGTAGTCGGCGGCCTGAGCAGTTCTTC. Residues: CASSDPGLAGGSRRPEQFF.

A few counts support this clone. The rearrangement links TRBV4-1 to TRBJ2-7; 9 bases align to TRBD2. V dropped 0 bases and J dropped 6; count of bases not matched to a gene: 6. The germline V gene encodes CDR1 MGHRA and CDR2 YSYEKL. The CDR3 is made up of 15 amino acids. Here the CDR3 DNA reads TGCGCCAGCAGCCAAGATAAGGGACTAGCTGTCGAGCAGTACTTC. Its protein is CASSQDKGLAVEQYF.

The CDR3 here is CASSLDSGGDQPQHF. Written as DNA, the CDR3 is TGCGCCAGCAGCCTGGACAGCGGAGGGGATCAGCCCCAGCATTTT. The chain is built from TRBV5-1 and TRBJ1-5; weak D call: TRBD1 (6 bases). Trimming took off 4 bases at V and 5 bases at J, with 16 bases between the two ends. The germline V gene has CDR1 SGHRS and CDR2 YFSETQ. This CDR3 has 15 residues.

The chain has TRBV5-4 and TRBJ1-2; 8 bases agree with TRBD1. The trim removed 2 bases at V and 1 base at J, leaving 13 bases unmatched. The CDR3 totals 18 residues. The germline CDR1 and CDR2 sequences are SGHNT and YYREEE (reference sequence). The CDR3 DNA sequence: TGTGCCAGCAGCTTCAAATGGACAGGGAGAAGACTTAACTATGGCTACACCTTC. It encodes CASSFKWTGRRLNYGYTF.